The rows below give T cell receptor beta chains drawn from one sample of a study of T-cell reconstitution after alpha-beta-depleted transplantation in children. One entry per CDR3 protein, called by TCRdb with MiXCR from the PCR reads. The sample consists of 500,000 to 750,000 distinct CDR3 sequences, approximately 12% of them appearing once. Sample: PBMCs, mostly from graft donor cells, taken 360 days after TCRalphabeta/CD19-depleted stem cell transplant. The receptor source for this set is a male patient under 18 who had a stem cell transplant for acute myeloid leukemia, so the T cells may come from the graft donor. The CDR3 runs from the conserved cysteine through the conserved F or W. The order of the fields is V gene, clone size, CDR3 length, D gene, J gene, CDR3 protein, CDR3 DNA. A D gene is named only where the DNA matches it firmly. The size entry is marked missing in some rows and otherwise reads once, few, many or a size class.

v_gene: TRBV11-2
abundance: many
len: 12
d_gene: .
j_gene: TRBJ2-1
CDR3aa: CASSRGGYEQFF
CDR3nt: TGTGCCAGCAGCCGAGGGGGATATGAGCAGTTCTTC

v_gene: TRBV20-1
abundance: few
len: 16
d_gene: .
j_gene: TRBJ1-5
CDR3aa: CSARDQARVDDQPQHF
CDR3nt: TGCAGTGCTAGAGATCAAGCAAGGGTGGACGATCAGCCCCAGCATTTT

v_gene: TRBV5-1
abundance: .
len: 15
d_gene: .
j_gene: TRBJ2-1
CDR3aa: CASTPLEGVTGEQFF
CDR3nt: TGCGCCAGCACCCCTTTAGAGGGGGTTACTGGGGAGCAGTTCTTC

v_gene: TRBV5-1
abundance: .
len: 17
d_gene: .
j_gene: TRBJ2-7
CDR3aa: CASSLGQVVAGAYEQYF
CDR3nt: TGCGCCAGCAGCCTCGGACAGGTTGTGGCGGGAGCCTACGAGCAGTACTTC

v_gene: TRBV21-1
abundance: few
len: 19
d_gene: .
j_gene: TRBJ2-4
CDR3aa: CASSKNQQGTAKSKNIQYF
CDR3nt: TGTGCCAGCAGCAAAAATCAACAGGGAACGGCTAAGAGTAAAAACATTCAGTACTTC

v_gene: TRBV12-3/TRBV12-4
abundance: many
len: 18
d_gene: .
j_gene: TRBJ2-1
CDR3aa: CASSLALSGRATYNEQFF
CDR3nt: TGTGCCAGCAGTTTAGCGCTTTCGGGCAGGGCAACCTACAATGAGCAGTTCTTC

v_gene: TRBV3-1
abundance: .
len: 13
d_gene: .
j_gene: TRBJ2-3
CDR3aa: CASSQPKMGTQYF
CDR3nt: TGTGCCAGCAGCCAACCGAAAATGGGTACGCAGTATTTT

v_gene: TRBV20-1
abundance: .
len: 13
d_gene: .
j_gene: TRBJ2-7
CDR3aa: CSARDLGPGEQYF
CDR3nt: TGCAGTGCTAGAGATCTAGGCCCCGGGGAGCAGTACTTC

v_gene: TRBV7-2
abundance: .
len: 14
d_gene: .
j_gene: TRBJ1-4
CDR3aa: CASSLAPKSEKLFF
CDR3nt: TGTGCCAGCAGCTTGGCACCCAAGTCCGAAAAACTGTTTTTT

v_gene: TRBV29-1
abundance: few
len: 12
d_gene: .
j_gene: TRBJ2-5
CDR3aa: CSVDFLWETQYF
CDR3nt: TGCAGCGTTGACTTTCTTTGGGAGACCCAGTACTTC

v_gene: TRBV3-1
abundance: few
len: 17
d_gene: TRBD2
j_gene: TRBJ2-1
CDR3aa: CASSERLAGGQRNEQFF
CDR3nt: TGTGCCAGCAGCGAAAGACTAGCGGGAGGGCAGCGCAATGAGCAGTTCTTC

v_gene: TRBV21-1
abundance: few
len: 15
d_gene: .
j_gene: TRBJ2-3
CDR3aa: CASKVGGSSTDTQYF
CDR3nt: TGTGCCAGCAAGGTGGGGGGTTCTAGCACAGATACGCAGTATTTT

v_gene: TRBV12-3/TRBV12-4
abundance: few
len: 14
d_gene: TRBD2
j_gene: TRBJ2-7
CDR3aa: CASSLWAGDAEQYF
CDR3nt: TGTGCCAGCAGTTTATGGGCGGGAGATGCCGAGCAGTACTTC

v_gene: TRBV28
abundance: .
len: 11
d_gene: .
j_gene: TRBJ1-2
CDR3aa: CGVPSNYGYTF
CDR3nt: TGTGGGGTCCCCTCTAACTATGGCTACACCTTC

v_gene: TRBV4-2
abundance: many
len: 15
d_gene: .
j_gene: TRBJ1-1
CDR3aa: CASSQDDSSNTEAFF
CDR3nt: TGTGCCAGCAGCCAAGATGACAGTTCGAACACTGAAGCTTTCTTT

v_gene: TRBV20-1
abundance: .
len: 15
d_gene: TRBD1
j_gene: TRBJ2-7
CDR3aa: CSARDPQGAAYEQYF
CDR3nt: TGCAGTGCTAGAGATCCGCAGGGGGCGGCCTACGAGCAGTACTTC

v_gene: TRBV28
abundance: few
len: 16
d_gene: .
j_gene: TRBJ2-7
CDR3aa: CASSLAGQMSSYEQYF
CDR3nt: TGTGCCAGCAGTTTGGCGGGACAAATGAGCTCCTACGAGCAGTACTTC

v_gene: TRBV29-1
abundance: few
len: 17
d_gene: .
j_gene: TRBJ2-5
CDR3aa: CSGAPSRALSAQETQYF
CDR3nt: TGCAGCGGTGCACCCTCGAGGGCCCTATCGGCGCAAGAGACCCAGTACTTC

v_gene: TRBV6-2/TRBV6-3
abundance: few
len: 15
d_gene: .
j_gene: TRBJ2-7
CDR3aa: CASSWVGAVSYEQYF
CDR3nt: TGTGCCAGCAGTTGGGTGGGAGCGGTCTCCTACGAGCAGTACTTC

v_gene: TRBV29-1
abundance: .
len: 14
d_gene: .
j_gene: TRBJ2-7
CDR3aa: CSVATLGYPYEQYF
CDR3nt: TGCAGCGTTGCCACCCTGGGGTATCCCTACGAGCAGTACTTC

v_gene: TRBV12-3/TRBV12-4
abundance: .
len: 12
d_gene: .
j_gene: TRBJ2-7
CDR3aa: CASSLLVHEQYF
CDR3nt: TGTGCCAGCAGTTTACTCGTGCACGAGCAGTACTTC

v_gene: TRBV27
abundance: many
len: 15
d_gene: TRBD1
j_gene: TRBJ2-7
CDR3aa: CASSFLGTGAYEQYF
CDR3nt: TGTGCCAGCAGTTTCCTAGGGACAGGAGCCTACGAGCAGTACTTC

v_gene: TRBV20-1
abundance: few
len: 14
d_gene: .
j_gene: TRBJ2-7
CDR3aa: CSARLTEAVAEQYF
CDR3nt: TGCAGTGCTAGACTCACGGAGGCGGTGGCCGAGCAGTACTTC

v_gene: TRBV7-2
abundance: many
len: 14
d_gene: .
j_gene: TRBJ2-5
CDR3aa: CASSLGRGRETQYF
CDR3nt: TGTGCCAGCAGCTTAGGCCGCGGTAGAGAGACCCAGTACTTC

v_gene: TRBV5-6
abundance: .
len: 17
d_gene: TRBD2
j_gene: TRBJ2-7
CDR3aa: CASSLLSSGSRRYEQYF
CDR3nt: TGTGCCAGCAGCTTGCTATCTAGCGGGAGTCGAAGATACGAGCAGTACTTC

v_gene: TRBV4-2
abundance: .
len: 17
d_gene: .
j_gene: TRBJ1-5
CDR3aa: CASSQADRDRANQPQHF
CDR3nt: TGTGCCAGCAGCCAAGCTGACCGAGACAGAGCCAATCAGCCCCAGCATTTT

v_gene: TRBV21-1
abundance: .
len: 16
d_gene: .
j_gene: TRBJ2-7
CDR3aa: CASKKTDPTKLYEQYF
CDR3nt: TGTGCCAGCAAAAAGACAGATCCCACAAAACTCTACGAGCAGTACTTC

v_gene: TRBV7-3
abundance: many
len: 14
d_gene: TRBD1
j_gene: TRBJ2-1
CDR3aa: CASSLRGQGNEQFF
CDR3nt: TGTGCCAGCAGCTTAAGGGGACAGGGGAATGAGCAGTTCTTC

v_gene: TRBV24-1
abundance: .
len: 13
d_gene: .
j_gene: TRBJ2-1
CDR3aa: CATVAYPRNEQFF
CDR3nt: TGTGCCACCGTAGCGTATCCTAGGAATGAGCAGTTCTTC

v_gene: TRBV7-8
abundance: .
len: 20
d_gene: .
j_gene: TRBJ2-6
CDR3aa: CASSSWKAVPPLSGANVLTF
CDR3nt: TGTGCCAGCAGCTCCTGGAAAGCGGTCCCGCCCCTCTCTGGGGCCAACGTCCTGACTTTC

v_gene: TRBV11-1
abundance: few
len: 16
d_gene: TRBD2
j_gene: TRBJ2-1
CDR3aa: CASSFSFLAGYNEQFF
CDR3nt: TGTGCCAGCAGCTTCTCTTTCCTAGCGGGGTACAATGAGCAGTTCTTC

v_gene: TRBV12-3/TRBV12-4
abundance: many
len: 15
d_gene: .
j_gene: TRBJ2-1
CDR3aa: CASSSVPQPYNEQFF
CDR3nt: TGTGCCAGCAGTTCTGTACCTCAGCCGTACAATGAGCAGTTCTTC

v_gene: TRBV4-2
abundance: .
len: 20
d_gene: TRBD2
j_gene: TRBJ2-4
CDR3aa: CASSQATGTSGNLAKNIQYF
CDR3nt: TGTGCCAGCAGCCAAGCTACCGGGACTAGCGGAAACCTAGCCAAAAACATTCAGTACTTC

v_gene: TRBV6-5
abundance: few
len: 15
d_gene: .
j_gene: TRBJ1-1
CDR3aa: CASSYWGDGNTEAFF
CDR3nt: TGTGCCAGCAGTTACTGGGGAGATGGTAACACTGAAGCTTTCTTT

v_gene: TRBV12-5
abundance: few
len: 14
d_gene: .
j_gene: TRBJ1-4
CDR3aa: CASGSPLGGEKLFF
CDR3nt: TGTGCTAGTGGCAGCCCTCTAGGAGGGGAAAAACTGTTTTTT

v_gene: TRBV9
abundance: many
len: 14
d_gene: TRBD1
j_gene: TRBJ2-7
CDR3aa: CASSRQGGAYEQYF
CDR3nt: TGTGCCAGCAGCCGACAGGGGGGGGCCTACGAGCAGTACTTC

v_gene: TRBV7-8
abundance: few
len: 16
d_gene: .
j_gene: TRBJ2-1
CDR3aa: CASSLGAGPLYNEQFF
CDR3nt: TGTGCCAGCAGCTTAGGGGCGGGCCCCCTCTACAATGAGCAGTTCTTC

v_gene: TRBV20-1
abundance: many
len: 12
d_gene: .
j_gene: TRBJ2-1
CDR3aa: CSAKRGYNEQFF
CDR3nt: TGCAGTGCTAAACGCGGCTACAATGAGCAGTTCTTC

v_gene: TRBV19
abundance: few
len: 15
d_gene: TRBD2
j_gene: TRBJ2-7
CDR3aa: CASKPTTGGHYEQYF
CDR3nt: TGTGCCAGTAAGCCCACGACGGGAGGGCACTACGAGCAGTACTTC

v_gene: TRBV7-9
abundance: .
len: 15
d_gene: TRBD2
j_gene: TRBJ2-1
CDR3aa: CASSYYPRGVEEQFF
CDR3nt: TGTGCCAGCAGCTACTATCCACGGGGGGTGGAGGAGCAGTTCTTC

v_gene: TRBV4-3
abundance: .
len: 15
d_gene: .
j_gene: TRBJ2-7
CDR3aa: CASSQDSDHSYEQYF
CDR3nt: TGCGCCAGCAGCCAAGATAGCGACCACTCCTACGAGCAGTACTTC

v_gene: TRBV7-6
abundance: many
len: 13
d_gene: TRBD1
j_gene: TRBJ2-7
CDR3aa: CASSLTGDYEQYF
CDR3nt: TGTGCCAGCAGTTTAACAGGGGACTACGAGCAGTACTTC

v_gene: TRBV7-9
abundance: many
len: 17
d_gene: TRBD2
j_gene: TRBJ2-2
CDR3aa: CASSDPGLAINTGELFF
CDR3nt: TGTGCCAGCAGCGACCCGGGACTAGCGATAAACACCGGGGAGCTGTTTTTT

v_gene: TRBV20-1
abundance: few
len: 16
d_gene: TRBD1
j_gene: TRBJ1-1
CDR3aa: CSAPVRTGGLVSEAFF
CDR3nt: TGCAGTGCCCCAGTAAGAACAGGGGGCCTGGTCTCTGAAGCTTTCTTT